This TCR beta chain stems from a study of T cells in Graves' hyperthyroidism and ophthalmopathy. This clonotype was detected ten times or more. Its antigen is unknown. The investigators amplified TCR beta CDR3 regions from RNA transcripts. The HTBI primer set drove a first-round RT-PCR of the TCR CDR3. Each CDR3 protein is one row after TCRdb ran MiXCR on the multiplex PCR reads. This table holds 300,000 to 450,000 distinct CDR3 sequences, around a sixth found once. Overall study results and limits: Stable hyperthyroidism was told apart from ophthalmopathy by a model built on 13 V-J features.

The germline gives CDR1 DFQATT, CDR2 SNEGSKA (reference sequence). Trimming left V 5 bases short and J 2 bases short, with 10 bases between. The CDR3 runs to 12 residues. The sample was blood. The origin of this receptor is a woman between 18 and 29 years old with Graves' hyperthyroidism that later progressed to Graves' ophthalmopathy. The V gene is TRBV20-1, the J gene TRBJ2-7, with D possibly being TRBD1 (5 bases). The CDR3 DNA is TGCAGTGCTGTTCCGGACACCTACGAGCAGTACTTC. Amino acids: CSAVPDTYEQYF.